A single sample is the source of the 8 T cell receptor beta chains below, sequenced in a study of T cells after posttransplantation cyclophosphamide. The data were produced by immunoSEQ multiplex PCR, yet TCRdb's version contains in-frame clones alone and is incomplete. The data hold over 3,000 clones, with around 63% observed a single time. Treatment was busulfan-fludarabine conditioning, a marrow graft, and cyclophosphamide on days +3 and +4. The sample in question was CD8+ T cells sorted from PBMCs, obtained 1162 days after allogeneic stem cell transplant with posttransplant cyclophosphamide. These receptors came from a female patient aged 40-50 years who received an allogeneic stem cell transplant from a related donor, was CMV-positive, and had no GVHD. T cells may partly derive from the graft donor.

In the case of this clone: The missing conserved phenylalanine or tryptophan at the end of this CDR3 makes a read error likely. The chain uses TRBV5-1 and TRBJ1-2; 11 bases agree with TRBD1. The CDR3 contains 15 residues. Germline lookup yields CDR1 SGHRS and CDR2 YFSETQ. With 3 bases clipped from V and 8 bases from J, the junction kept 9 bases outside the gene matches. CDR3 sequence: CASSWGEDRGQGYTL. CDR3 bases: TGCGCCAGCAGCTGGGGGGAGGACAGGGGGCAAGGCTACACCTTG.

The rearrangement joins TRBV4-1 to TRBJ2-1; D is unresolved. The CDR3 extends over 16 amino acids. V was cut by 2 bases and J by 2 bases, with 13 bases left in between. Germline loops: CDR1 MGHRA, CDR2 YSYEKL. The CDR3 sequence: CASSQRTPAPYNEQFF. The CDR3 nucleotides are TGCGCCAGCAGCCAACGCACACCCGCTCCCTACAATGAGCAGTTCTTC.

The V gene is TRBV7-8, the J gene TRBJ2-7; TRBD2 matches at 7 bases. Germline trimming cut 8 bases from V and 2 bases from J; bases unmatched to any gene: 6. The CDR3 spans 13 residues. Germline assignment: CDR1 SGHVS and CDR2 FQNEAQ. The CDR3 is CASSTAGTYEQYF. Written as DNA, the CDR3 is TGTGCCAGCTCCACAGCGGGAACCTACGAGCAGTACTTC. The full variable domain, its missing parts supplied by reference TRBV7-8 and TRBJ2-7, is GAGVSQSPRYKVAKRGQDVALRCDPISGHVSLFWYQQALGQGPEFLTYFQNEAQLDKSGLPSDRFFAERPEGSVSTLKIQRTQQEDSAVYLCASSTAGTYEQYFGPGTRLTVT.

The rearrangement joins TRBV6-1 to TRBJ2-7; D is undetermined. Between the trimmed V and J ends, which lost 1 base and 5 bases, there was a span of 12 bases. Germline lookup yields CDR1 MNHNS and CDR2 SASEGT. CDR3 length: 14 residues. CDR3 protein: CASSEGEEVNEQYF. CDR3 DNA sequence: TGTGCCAGCAGTGAAGGTGAGGAAGTGAACGAGCAGTACTTC.

V usage is TRBV6-1 and J usage is TRBJ1-1; TRBD1 might be the D (5 bases). Germline V CDR1 and CDR2: MNHNS, SASEGT. The V end lost 1 base, the J end lost 2 bases, and 11 bases lay between the germline ends. CDR3 size: 15 residues. This CDR3 is CASSEGGYLNTEAFF. CDR3 DNA: TGTGCCAGCAGTGAAGGGGGCTACTTAAACACTGAAGCTTTCTTT.

The rearrangement joins TRBV5-1 to TRBJ1-2; D is perhaps TRBD1 (5 bases). There are 13 residues in the CDR3. Germline V gene lookup returns CDR1 SGHRS and CDR2 YFSETQ. The V and J ends lost 0 bases and 5 bases respectively, with 8 bases between them. The CDR3 spells CASSLARDYGYTF. CDR3 bases: TGCGCCAGCAGCTTGGCCAGGGATTATGGCTACACCTTC.

The chain is built from TRBV7-9 and TRBJ2-7, with a weak D call TRBD1 (6 bases). The CDR3 covers 13 residues. V was trimmed by 1 base and J by 2 bases, leaving 6 bases between them. Germline V gives CDR1 SEHNR, CDR2 FQNEAQ (reference sequence). The CDR3 sequence: CASSLGTAYEQYF. CDR3 DNA sequence: TGTGCCAGCAGCTTAGGGACAGCCTACGAGCAGTACTTC. Full variable domain (rest looked up from reference TRBV7-9 and TRBJ2-7): DTGVSQNPRHKITKRGQNVTFRCDPISEHNRLYWYRQTLGQGPEFLTYFQNEAQLEKSRLLSDRFSAERPKGSFSTLEIQRTEQGDSAMYLCASSLGTAYEQYFGPGTRLTVT.

The gene calls are TRBV14 and TRBJ1-1; no firm D call. This CDR3 region has 14 residues. Deletions cut 4 bases from V and 10 bases from J, with 19 bases between. Germline V gene lookup returns CDR1 SGHDN and CDR2 FVKESK. CDR3 nucleotide sequence: TGTGCCAGCAGCCCAGAAAACAGTTACCGGGGAGCTTTCTTT. This encodes CASSPENSYRGAFF. Full variable domain (rest looked up from reference TRBV14 and TRBJ1-1): EAGVTQFPSHSVIEKGQTVTLRCDPISGHDNLYWYRRVMGKEIKFLLHFVKESKQDESGMPNNRFLAERTGGTYSTLKVQPAELEDSGVYFCASSPENSYRGAFFGQGTRLTVV.